One and the same sample provided the 31 T cell receptor beta chains below, sequenced in a study of shared clonotypes between healthy human individuals. The data were produced by immunoSEQ multiplex PCR, yet TCRdb's version contains in-frame clones alone and is incomplete. The table includes some 1,900,000 clones, about 95% detected once. Naive CD8 isolation took CD45RO-negative cells positively selected for CCR7 and excluded terminally differentiated effector memory CD45RA+ cells. Material: naive CD8+ T cells sorted from blood. All receptors derive from a man aged 18-30 years in good health.

The chain carries TRBV5-1 and TRBJ2-1, with 7 bases lining up with TRBD1. Losses at the gene ends were 1 base for V and 0 bases for J; bases not matched to a gene: 4. Germline loops: CDR1 SGHRS, CDR2 YFSETQ. The CDR3 consists of 16 residues. The CDR3 protein is CASSLFGQDSYNEQFF. In DNA, the CDR3 is TGCGCCAGCAGCTTGTTCGGACAGGACTCCTACAATGAGCAGTTCTTC.

The chain combines TRBV29-1 with TRBJ2-3, with TRBD1 matching 9 bases. The CDR3 has 14 residues. Germline V gene data show CDR1 as SQVTM and CDR2 as ANQGSEA. With 5 bases clipped from V and 0 bases from J, the junction kept 3 bases outside the gene matches. This chain's CDR3 is CSVPQGASTDTQYF. The CDR3, as DNA: TGCAGCGTTCCACAGGGGGCGAGCACAGATACGCAGTATTTT.

The gene calls are TRBV11-2 and TRBJ1-5; TRBD1 agrees at 9 bases. This CDR3 is built from 16 residues. Germline V lookup: CDR1 SGHAT, CDR2 FQNNGV. Trimming at V came to 2 bases and at J to 3 bases, leaving 5 bases not matched to a gene. In DNA, the CDR3 is TGTGCCAGCAGCTTAAATGACAGGGGGACCAATCAGCCCCAGCATTTT. Amino acid sequence: CASSLNDRGTNQPQHF.

This chain links TRBV4-3 with TRBJ1-2, with D perhaps TRBD1 (6 bases). The V gene's germline CDR1 is LGHNA and CDR2 YSLEER. V was shortened by 0 bases and J by 4 bases, with 12 bases between the two germline ends. The length of the CDR3 is 15 residues. CDR3 nucleotides: TGCGCCAGCAGCCAAGATTTCAGGGGAACCTATGGCTACACCTTC. As protein: CASSQDFRGTYGYTF.

Regarding this clone: Other DNA sequences within the sample encode an identical CDR3. This chain's CDR3 is CASSPPDGYGYTF. The CDR3 nucleotides are TGTGCCAGCTCACCACCGGACGGGTATGGCTACACCTTC. The genes are TRBV18 and TRBJ1-2; no firm D call. V lost 0 bases to trimming and J lost 5 bases, with 7 bases between them. This CDR3 has 13 residues. Germline assignment: CDR1 KGHSH and CDR2 LQKENI.

The chain is built from TRBV30 and TRBJ2-4; D is perhaps TRBD2 (6 bases). This CDR3 spans 13 amino acids. Per germline, CDR1 GTSNPN and CDR2 SVGIG (reference sequence). V lost 0 bases and J 5 bases, leaving 8 bases between the germline ends. This CDR3 reads CAWSVPGENIQYF. The CDR3, as DNA: TGTGCCTGGAGTGTACCGGGGGAAAACATTCAGTACTTC.

The chain joins TRBV27 to TRBJ2-1, with D tentatively TRBD2 (7 bases). CDR1 is MNHEY and CDR2 is SMNVEV in the germline V gene (reference sequence). This CDR3 spans 15 amino acids. Deletions cut 1 base from V and 5 bases from J, with 12 bases between. The CDR3, as DNA: TGTGCCAGCAGTTTATGGGCGGGGGCGGACAATGAGCAGTTCTTC. Translating it yields CASSLWAGADNEQFF.

The rearrangement joins TRBV5-4 to TRBJ1-2; the D is unclear. Germline CDR1 and CDR2: SGHNT and YYREEE (reference sequence). Trimming stripped 9 bases from V and 6 bases from J, with 18 bases between. There are 13 residues in the CDR3. CDR3 nucleotides: TGTGCCACCTCGGGAGAGTTTCTGGATGGCTACACCTTC. Its protein is CATSGEFLDGYTF.

The V gene is TRBV7-6, the J gene TRBJ2-3; D remains ambiguous. The germline V gene encodes CDR1 SGHVS and CDR2 FNYEAQ. Deletions cut 1 base from V and 4 bases from J, with 9 bases between. There are 14 residues in the CDR3. CDR3 bases: TGTGCCAGCAGCTTAGTGACCCAATCAGATACGCAGTATTTT. Its translation is CASSLVTQSDTQYF.

V gene TRBV7-2 combines with J gene TRBJ2-1; 8 bases are shared with TRBD2. CDR1 and CDR2 from the germline V gene are SGHTA and FQGNSA. The CDR3 is 15 residues long. Losses at the gene ends were 4 bases for V and 7 bases for J; bases not matched to a gene: 9. The CDR3 sequence: CASSSPRTSQNEQFF. CDR3 sequence (DNA): TGTGCCAGCAGCTCCCCGCGGACTAGCCAAAATGAGCAGTTCTTC.

This chain connects TRBV5-4 to TRBJ1-1; perhaps TRBD1 as D (6 bases). The CDR3 totals 14 residues. CDR1 is SGHNT, CDR2 YYREEE, per germline (reference sequence). Trimming took 4 bases from V and 0 from J, leaving 10 bases between them. For the CDR3, the DNA is TGTGCCAGCAGCCGACAGGCCTTGAACACTGAAGCTTTCTTT. Translating gives CASSRQALNTEAFF.

Points on this clone: Other DNA sequences in the sample encode the same CDR3. This sequence joins TRBV5-6 and TRBJ2-2; D not resolved. Germline V gene lookup returns CDR1 SGHDT and CDR2 YYEEEE. The CDR3 is 14 amino acids. The V end was cut by 0 bases, the J end by 1 base, with 4 bases between. The CDR3 is CASSLAGNTGELFF. The CDR3 nucleotides are TGTGCCAGCAGCTTGGCTGGGAACACCGGGGAGCTGTTTTTT.

The V call is TRBV9, the J call TRBJ1-2; 10 bases are shared with TRBD1. Germline V gene sequence: CDR1 SGDLS, CDR2 YYNGEE. With 3 bases clipped from V and 8 bases from J, the junction kept 13 bases outside the gene matches. CDR3 length: 16 residues. DNA for the CDR3: TGTGCCAGCAGCGATCCCAGGGACAGGGGATTAGAGGGCTACACCTTC. The encoded protein is CASSDPRDRGLEGYTF. Full variable domain (missing parts from reference TRBV9 and TRBJ1-2): DSGVTQTPKHLITATGQRVTLRCSPRSGDLSVYWYQQSLDQGLQFLIQYYNGEERAKGNILERFSAQQFPDLHSELNLSSLELGDSALYFCASSDPRDRGLEGYTFGSGTRLTVV.

The J gene is TRBJ1-2, the V gene TRBV7-3; D is uncertain. Deletions cut 0 bases from V and 8 bases from J, with 10 bases between. Germline V gene data show CDR1 as SGHTA and CDR2 as FQGTGA. The CDR3 runs to 13 residues. CDR3 DNA: TGTGCCAGCAGCTTAACGAAGGGTGGAGGCTACACCTTC. The encoded protein is CASSLTKGGGYTF. Filled out from reference TRBV7-3 and TRBJ1-2, the complete variable domain reads GAGVSQTPSNKVTEKGKYVELRCDPISGHTALYWYRQSLGQGPEFLIYFQGTGAADDSGLPNDRFFAVRPEGSVSTLKIQRTERGDSAVYLCASSLTKGGGYTFGSGTRLTVV.

V and J are TRBV7-6 and TRBJ2-7, with 7 positions matching TRBD2. V lost 0 bases and J lost 2; bases outside the gene matches: 7. CDR3 length: 16 residues. Germline CDR1 SGHVS, CDR2 FNYEAQ. The CDR3 here is CASSLAAGETAYEQYF. The CDR3 region has the DNA TGTGCCAGCAGCTTAGCGGCGGGGGAGACGGCCTACGAGCAGTACTTC.

The V and J genes are TRBV5-4 and TRBJ1-2, with 8 bases that match TRBD1. Losses at the gene ends were 2 bases for V and 8 bases for J; bases not matched to a gene: 8. Germline V CDR1 and CDR2: SGHNT, YYREEE (reference sequence). The CDR3 is 14 amino acids. The CDR3, as DNA: TGTGCCAGCAGCTTTCACGCGGACAGGGTAGGCTACACCTTC. Protein product: CASSFHADRVGYTF. Using reference TRBV5-4 and TRBJ1-2 for the parts outside the CDR3, the full variable domain is ETGVTQSPTHLIKTRGQQVTLRCSSQSGHNTVSWYQQALGQGPQFIFQYYREEENGRGNFPPRFSGLQFPNYSSELNVNALELDDSALYLCASSFHADRVGYTFGSGTRLTVV.

As for this clone: Additional DNA sequences in this sample encode the identical CDR3. V is TRBV18 and J is TRBJ1-1; D unclear. Germline assignment: CDR1 KGHSH and CDR2 LQKENI. This CDR3 region has 12 residues. V was trimmed by 1 base and J by 0 bases, leaving 0 bases between them. Here the CDR3 reads CASSPLNTEAFF. Written as DNA, the CDR3 is TGTGCCAGCTCACCACTGAACACTGAAGCTTTCTTT.

The chain is built from TRBV6-5 and TRBJ1-2, with a tentative D call TRBD1 (5 bases). Germline-derived CDR1 and CDR2 are MNHEY and SVGAGI. This CDR3 comprises 14 residues. V was cut by 0 bases and J by 3 bases, with 8 bases left in between. The CDR3 nucleotides read TGTGCCAGCAGTTACTCGTCAGGGCACTATGGCTACACCTTC. Protein product: CASSYSSGHYGYTF.

The chain uses TRBV7-6 and TRBJ1-6; the D is unclear. The germline V gene encodes CDR1 SGHVS and CDR2 FNYEAQ. V was pared by 1 base and J by 14 bases, with 9 bases between. The CDR3 is made up of 12 amino acids. CDR3 sequence (DNA): TGTGCCAGCAGCTTAGGTGGAGAAACCCTCCACTTT. Its translation is CASSLGGETLHF.

CDR3 DNA sequence: TGTGCCAGCCGCCCCCGGGACGCATTGAACACTGAAGCTTTCTTT. Protein: CASRPRDALNTEAFF. The chain combines TRBV25-1 with TRBJ1-1; a possible D gene is TRBD1 (5 bases). V lost 8 bases and J 0 bases, leaving 16 bases between the germline ends. Germline lookup yields CDR1 MGHDK and CDR2 SYGVNS. The CDR3 contains 15 residues.

This clone occurred once. The chain links TRBV4-1 to TRBJ1-2; D might be TRBD1 (5 bases). This CDR3 region has 15 residues. Germline V gene sequence: CDR1 MGHRA, CDR2 YSYEKL. Trimming removed 4 bases from V and 4 bases from J, with 16 bases in between. CDR3 in amino acids: CASSLLLTESYGYTF. The CDR3 nucleotides read TGCGCCAGCAGCCTATTGCTGACAGAAAGCTATGGCTACACCTTC.

This CDR3 reads CASSLGFGESNQPQHF. CDR3 DNA: TGTGCCAGCAGCTTGGGGTTTGGGGAGAGCAATCAGCCCCAGCATTTT. The gene calls are TRBV5-6 and TRBJ1-5; D remains ambiguous. This CDR3 has 16 amino acids. Trimming stripped 0 bases from V and 1 base from J, with 11 bases between. CDR1 is SGHDT and CDR2 is YYEEEE in the germline V gene.

This clone was detected once. CDR3 residues: CASSEDSSGVYNEQFF. CDR3 nucleotides: TGTGCCAGCAGCGAAGACTCCAGCGGGGTCTACAATGAGCAGTTCTTC. The chain combines TRBV5-6 with TRBJ2-1; 7 bases are shared with TRBD2. The V and J ends lost 4 bases and 3 bases, in that order; junction bases with no gene match: 10. Germline CDR1 SGHDT, CDR2 YYEEEE. The CDR3 has 16 amino acids.

This clone was counted a few times. V is TRBV20-1 and J is TRBJ1-1, with D hard to call. The length of the CDR3 is 11 residues. Germline lookup yields CDR1 DFQATT and CDR2 SNEGSKA (reference sequence). V gave up 3 bases and J gave up 6 bases, with 8 bases separating them. CDR3 protein: CSASLGAEAFF. As DNA, the CDR3 is TGCAGTGCTAGTCTGGGCGCTGAAGCTTTCTTT.

For the CDR3, the DNA is TGCAGCGTTGAGCTAGAGGTCTACAATGAGCAGTTCTTC. Its translation is CSVELEVYNEQFF. V and J are TRBV29-1 and TRBJ2-1; D gene ambiguous. The V and J ends lost 3 bases and 3 bases respectively, with 9 bases between them. CDR3 length equals 13 residues. The germline V gene encodes CDR1 SQVTM and CDR2 ANQGSEA.

V is TRBV5-1 and J is TRBJ2-3; 8 bases are shared with TRBD2. Germline lookup yields CDR1 SGHRS and CDR2 YFSETQ. The J segment lost 5 bases and the V segment lost 0 bases, leaving 11 bases of the junction unmatched. This CDR3 is 17 amino acids long. The CDR3 reads CASSLELAGGLRDTQYF. In DNA form, the CDR3 reads TGCGCCAGCAGCTTGGAGCTAGCGGGTGGCCTAAGAGATACGCAGTATTTT.

With regard to this clone: At the DNA level, this CDR3 is encoded by other sequences in the same sample as well. The CDR3 here is CASSVEVGGTEAFF. DNA for the CDR3: TGTGCCAGCAGCGTAGAAGTGGGCGGCACTGAAGCTTTCTTT. The V and J genes are TRBV9 and TRBJ1-1; D is ambiguous. Germline V CDR1 and CDR2: SGDLS, YYNGEE. The V and J ends lost 0 bases and 4 bases respectively, with 10 bases between them. The CDR3 extends over 14 amino acids.

V gene TRBV9 combines with J gene TRBJ2-7, with a weak D call TRBD1 (6 bases). Trimming left V 4 bases short and J 0 bases short, with 14 bases between. The length of the CDR3 is 15 residues. The V gene's germline CDR1 is SGDLS and CDR2 YYNGEE. CDR3 sequence: CASSPRGDISYEQYF. CDR3 DNA sequence: TGTGCCAGCAGCCCGAGAGGGGACATCTCCTACGAGCAGTACTTC.

The table lists this clone with a count of one. The DNA of the CDR3 is TGTGCCAGCAGTGACGGACAGGGAGCAAGCACTGAAGCTTTCTTT. Translation: CASSDGQGASTEAFF. The chain couples TRBV6-1 to TRBJ1-1, with 8 bases matching TRBD1. The V gene's germline CDR1 is MNHNS and CDR2 SASEGT. This CDR3 spans 15 amino acids. The trim removed 3 bases at V and 4 bases at J, leaving 7 bases unmatched.

The chain links TRBV5-6 to TRBJ2-3; 8 nucleotides line up with TRBD2. The CDR3 loop spans 16 amino acids. CDR1 is SGHDT and CDR2 is YYEEEE in the germline V gene. Trimming at V came to 7 bases and at J to 2 bases, leaving 12 bases not matched to a gene. The CDR3 loop is CASGSRVAGTTDTQYF. In DNA form, the CDR3 reads TGTGCCAGCGGGTCCCGAGTAGCGGGGACCACAGATACGCAGTATTTT.

The CDR3 region is CASSKGNLPQPQHF. CDR3 DNA: TGTGCCAGTAGTAAGGGGAACCTCCCCCAGCCCCAGCATTTT. The chain combines TRBV19 with TRBJ1-5, with D tentatively TRBD1 (5 bases). V lost 4 bases, J lost 7 bases, and 14 bases lay in between. The CDR3 length is 14 residues. Germline V gene lookup returns CDR1 LNHDA and CDR2 SQIVND (reference sequence). The full variable domain, rest sourced from reference TRBV19 and TRBJ1-5, is DGGITQSPKYLFRKEGQNVTLSCEQNLNHDAMYWYRQDPGQGLRLIYYSQIVNDFQKGDIAEGYSVSREKKESFPLTVTSAQKNPTAFYLCASSKGNLPQPQHFGDGTRLSIL.